This is a list of T cell receptor beta chains from one sample in a study of T cell responses to AZD1222 COVID-19 vaccine. Some clones are missing from TCRdb's copy, which holds only in-frame ones; the method was immunoSEQ multiplex PCR. There are 130,000 to 150,000 clones in the sample; around 90% occur only once, and around 3.2% lies in the top ten. Sequenced material: peripheral blood, taken on day 0 of AZD1222 vaccination. The receptors were sampled from an adult in good health. CDR3s include the opening cysteine and the closing phenylalanine or tryptophan. D genes are given only for firm matches. Size values are once, few and many counts, or a class for expanded clones, and some rows have none.

clone size: -; CDR3 length: 16; D gene: TRBD1; V gene: TRBV15; J gene: TRBJ1-2; CDR3 DNA: TGTGCCACCAGCAGAGGGGGACAGGTTCTCTTCTATGGCTACACCTTC; CDR3 protein: CATSRGGQVLFYGYTF
clone size: -; CDR3 length: 18; D gene: TRBD2; V gene: TRBV12-5; J gene: TRBJ2-1; CDR3 DNA: TGTGCTAGTGGTTCCCCCGGGACTAGCGGGAGAGGTTACAATGAGCAGTTCTTC; CDR3 protein: CASGSPGTSGRGYNEQFF
clone size: -; CDR3 length: 14; D gene: -; V gene: TRBV7-2; J gene: TRBJ1-1; CDR3 DNA: TGTGCCAGCAGCTTAGACAGAGTGAACACTGAAGCTTTCTTT; CDR3 protein: CASSLDRVNTEAFF
clone size: -; CDR3 length: 14; D gene: -; V gene: TRBV2; J gene: TRBJ2-3; CDR3 DNA: TGTGCCAGCAGAGAGGGTCCCTTTTTAGATACGCAGTATTTT; CDR3 protein: CASREGPFLDTQYF
clone size: -; CDR3 length: 14; D gene: TRBD2; V gene: TRBV11-1; J gene: TRBJ2-5; CDR3 DNA: TGTGCCAGCAGCACCCGGGGACTAGCAGAGACCCAGTACTTC; CDR3 protein: CASSTRGLAETQYF
clone size: -; CDR3 length: 13; D gene: -; V gene: TRBV11-3; J gene: TRBJ2-7; CDR3 DNA: TGTGCCAGCAGTCCCCACTTAACTACGGAGCAGTACTTC; CDR3 protein: CASSPHLTTEQYF
clone size: -; CDR3 length: 19; D gene: TRBD1; V gene: TRBV10-3; J gene: TRBJ1-1; CDR3 DNA: TGTGCCATCAGTGAGCCATTGGACAGGATAAGAGGTGGGAACACTGAAGCTTTCTTT; CDR3 protein: CAISEPLDRIRGGNTEAFF
clone size: once; CDR3 length: 14; D gene: -; V gene: TRBV7-9; J gene: TRBJ2-1; CDR3 DNA: TGTGCCAGCAGCTTAAGCGGGTCCTACAATGAGCAGTTCTTC; CDR3 protein: CASSLSGSYNEQFF
clone size: -; CDR3 length: 14; D gene: -; V gene: TRBV7-3; J gene: TRBJ1-1; CDR3 DNA: TGTGCCAGCAGCTTAAACGGGGGTGGGACTGAAGCTTTCTTT; CDR3 protein: CASSLNGGGTEAFF
clone size: -; CDR3 length: 14; D gene: -; V gene: TRBV6-6; J gene: TRBJ2-1; CDR3 DNA: TGTGCCAGCAGTTACTTCCAGGACCACAATGAGCAGTTCTTC; CDR3 protein: CASSYFQDHNEQFF
clone size: -; CDR3 length: 17; D gene: -; V gene: TRBV19; J gene: TRBJ2-3; CDR3 DNA: TGTGCCAGTAGTGGTGGGGGGACGTACGGTGCGTGGGATACGCAGTATTTT; CDR3 protein: CASSGGGTYGAWDTQYF
clone size: -; CDR3 length: 15; D gene: -; V gene: TRBV15; J gene: TRBJ2-1; CDR3 DNA: TGTGCCACCAGCAAGGGGGCGGGGGGATACAATGAGCAGTTCTTC; CDR3 protein: CATSKGAGGYNEQFF
clone size: -; CDR3 length: 13; D gene: TRBD1; V gene: TRBV19; J gene: TRBJ2-7; CDR3 DNA: TGTGCCAGTAGTAGCGACAGGGAGTATGAGCAGTACTTC; CDR3 protein: CASSSDREYEQYF
clone size: -; CDR3 length: 15; D gene: TRBD1; V gene: TRBV7-7; J gene: TRBJ2-5; CDR3 DNA: TGTGCCAGCAGAAATAGTGGACAGGGCCACGAGACCCAGTACTTC; CDR3 protein: CASRNSGQGHETQYF
clone size: -; CDR3 length: 13; D gene: -; V gene: TRBV24-1; J gene: TRBJ1-5; CDR3 DNA: TGTGCCACCAGAGGCAGGGATAATCAGCCCCAGCATTTT; CDR3 protein: CATRGRDNQPQHF
clone size: -; CDR3 length: 15; D gene: -; V gene: TRBV18; J gene: TRBJ2-2; CDR3 DNA: TGTGCCAGCTCACCACCGGGACAAAACACCGGGGAGCTGTTTTTT; CDR3 protein: CASSPPGQNTGELFF
clone size: -; CDR3 length: 13; D gene: TRBD1; V gene: TRBV6-5; J gene: TRBJ1-2; CDR3 DNA: TGTGCCAGCATGCGGACAGGAAACTATGGCTACACCTTC; CDR3 protein: CASMRTGNYGYTF
clone size: -; CDR3 length: 15; D gene: -; V gene: TRBV5-1; J gene: TRBJ1-5; CDR3 DNA: TGCGCCAGCAGCTTGTCGGGTATCAGCAATCAGCCCCAGCATTTT; CDR3 protein: CASSLSGISNQPQHF
clone size: -; CDR3 length: 17; D gene: TRBD2; V gene: TRBV5-1; J gene: TRBJ2-1; CDR3 DNA: TGCGCCAGCAGCGGGGGACTAGCGGGAGGCCCTTACAATGAGCAGTTCTTC; CDR3 protein: CASSGGLAGGPYNEQFF
clone size: -; CDR3 length: 14; D gene: TRBD1; V gene: TRBV27; J gene: TRBJ1-1; CDR3 DNA: TGTGCCAGCAGTCCCAGACAGGGAAGGACTGAAGCTTTCTTT; CDR3 protein: CASSPRQGRTEAFF
clone size: -; CDR3 length: 15; D gene: -; V gene: TRBV7-6; J gene: TRBJ1-1; CDR3 DNA: TGTGCCAGCAGCTTGTCGGCAGGGTGGGACACTGAAGCTTTCTTT; CDR3 protein: CASSLSAGWDTEAFF
clone size: -; CDR3 length: 15; D gene: TRBD1; V gene: TRBV6-5; J gene: TRBJ2-7; CDR3 DNA: TGTGCCAGCCGAGCAGGGAGACAGGGTTCCTACGAGCAGTACTTC; CDR3 protein: CASRAGRQGSYEQYF
clone size: -; CDR3 length: 13; D gene: -; V gene: TRBV7-9; J gene: TRBJ2-7; CDR3 DNA: TGTGCCGGGGGTCCGGACCCTTCCTACGAGCAGTACTTC; CDR3 protein: CAGGPDPSYEQYF
clone size: -; CDR3 length: 17; D gene: -; V gene: TRBV4-2; J gene: TRBJ1-4; CDR3 DNA: TGTGCCAGCAGCCAAGAACCCAGGGACACAACTAATGAAAAACTGTTTTTT; CDR3 protein: CASSQEPRDTTNEKLFF
clone size: -; CDR3 length: 15; D gene: -; V gene: TRBV19; J gene: TRBJ1-3; CDR3 DNA: TGTGCCAGTAGTATCCTGGGAGGGTCTGGAAACACCATATATTTT; CDR3 protein: CASSILGGSGNTIYF
clone size: -; CDR3 length: 15; D gene: -; V gene: TRBV9; J gene: TRBJ1-2; CDR3 DNA: TGTGCCAGCAGCGCCGATCGGGACAACGGTGGCGGCTACACCTTC; CDR3 protein: CASSADRDNGGGYTF
clone size: once; CDR3 length: 18; D gene: TRBD1; V gene: TRBV27; J gene: TRBJ1-1; CDR3 DNA: TGTGCCAGCAGTTGGCTACCCCGGGACAGGGGCCTAAACACTGAAGCTTTCTTT; CDR3 protein: CASSWLPRDRGLNTEAFF
clone size: -; CDR3 length: 15; D gene: -; V gene: TRBV27; J gene: TRBJ2-7; CDR3 DNA: TGTGCCAGCAGCACTCCTAGAACCCCCCGCAACGAGCAGTACTTC; CDR3 protein: CASSTPRTPRNEQYF
clone size: -; CDR3 length: 14; D gene: TRBD2; V gene: TRBV30; J gene: TRBJ2-1; CDR3 DNA: TGTGCCTGGAGAATAGCGGGTGGTTACAATGAGCAGTTCTTC; CDR3 protein: CAWRIAGGYNEQFF
clone size: -; CDR3 length: 13; D gene: -; V gene: TRBV15; J gene: TRBJ2-7; CDR3 DNA: TGTGCCACCAGAAGGCTGAGCTCCTACGAGCAGTACTTC; CDR3 protein: CATRRLSSYEQYF
clone size: -; CDR3 length: 16; D gene: -; V gene: TRBV7-2; J gene: TRBJ2-3; CDR3 DNA: TGTGCCAGCAGCTCCCGGGACTCCGACGACACAGATACGCAGTATTTT; CDR3 protein: CASSSRDSDDTDTQYF
clone size: -; CDR3 length: 15; D gene: TRBD2; V gene: TRBV5-1; J gene: TRBJ2-1; CDR3 DNA: TGCGCCAGCAGCTTGGCCGGGGGGGACTACAATGAGCAGTTCTTC; CDR3 protein: CASSLAGGDYNEQFF
clone size: -; CDR3 length: 13; D gene: -; V gene: TRBV12-5; J gene: TRBJ2-7; CDR3 DNA: TGTGCTAGTGCCCAAACAGAGTACTACGAGCAGTACTTC; CDR3 protein: CASAQTEYYEQYF
clone size: -; CDR3 length: 15; D gene: -; V gene: TRBV13; J gene: TRBJ1-3; CDR3 DNA: TGTGCCAGCAGCTCCTACCTAGAAGGAGGAAACACCATATATTTT; CDR3 protein: CASSSYLEGGNTIYF
clone size: -; CDR3 length: 17; D gene: TRBD2; V gene: TRBV7-8; J gene: TRBJ2-7; CDR3 DNA: TGTGCCAGCAGCGAGGGACTAGCGGGAGGGATTCATTACGAGCAGTACTTC; CDR3 protein: CASSEGLAGGIHYEQYF
clone size: -; CDR3 length: 13; D gene: -; V gene: TRBV4-1; J gene: TRBJ1-1; CDR3 DNA: TGCGCCAGCAGCCCTGACATGAACACTGAAGCTTTCTTT; CDR3 protein: CASSPDMNTEAFF
clone size: -; CDR3 length: 13; D gene: -; V gene: TRBV7-2; J gene: TRBJ1-5; CDR3 DNA: TGTGCCAGCAGCTTTCCAGGCAATCAGCCCCAGCATTTT; CDR3 protein: CASSFPGNQPQHF
clone size: once; CDR3 length: 13; D gene: -; V gene: TRBV5-6; J gene: TRBJ2-5; CDR3 DNA: TGTGCCAGCAGCTTGGGGAGCCAAGAGACCCAGTACTTC; CDR3 protein: CASSLGSQETQYF
clone size: -; CDR3 length: 15; D gene: -; V gene: TRBV15; J gene: TRBJ1-6; CDR3 DNA: TGTGCCACCAGCAAAGGGACGGGGCCCGAGGGTCCCCTCCACTTT; CDR3 protein: CATSKGTGPEGPLHF
clone size: -; CDR3 length: 16; D gene: -; V gene: TRBV7-9; J gene: TRBJ2-7; CDR3 DNA: TGTGCCAGCAGCTTAGAAGGGGGGCCCCCACCGGGGGAGCAGTACTTC; CDR3 protein: CASSLEGGPPPGEQYF
clone size: -; CDR3 length: 13; D gene: TRBD2; V gene: TRBV7-2; J gene: TRBJ2-1; CDR3 DNA: TGTGCCAGCAGCTTAGGACTAGCAAGCGAGCAGTTCTTC; CDR3 protein: CASSLGLASEQFF
clone size: -; CDR3 length: 16; D gene: -; V gene: TRBV6-5; J gene: TRBJ1-2; CDR3 DNA: TGTGCCAGCAGTTACTTCGCGACGGGAGCTAACTATGGCTACACCTTC; CDR3 protein: CASSYFATGANYGYTF
clone size: few; CDR3 length: 16; D gene: -; V gene: TRBV6-1; J gene: TRBJ1-5; CDR3 DNA: TGTGCCAGCAGTGAAGTCCCGGACGTCTTCAATCAGCCCCAGCATTTT; CDR3 protein: CASSEVPDVFNQPQHF